These 31 T cell receptor beta chains came from one sample sequenced in a study of human versus mouse CDR3 diversity and MHC coevolution. Libraries were prepared by immunoSEQ multiplex PCR; TCRdb keeps only in-frame clonotypes and omits some of them. The sample comprises 55,000 to 65,000 clones, around 94% of which are singletons, and around 18% rests with the top ten. Sequencing was done on a sample of naive CD4+ T cells from blood. Subset: CD45RO-negative CD62L-positive naive CD4 T cells. The receptors were gathered from a person between 60 and 70 years old in good health.

This chain uses TRBV29-1 with TRBJ1-6; 7 positions match TRBD1. Trimming removed 5 bases from V and 7 bases from J; junction bases left unmatched: 5. Per germline, CDR1 SQVTM and CDR2 ANQGSEA. This CDR3 region has 13 residues. CDR3 residues: CSVRGGPNSPLHF. Written as DNA, the CDR3 is TGCAGCGTTCGAGGGGGCCCCAATTCACCCCTCCACTTT.

CDR3 DNA: TGTGCCAGCAGCTCGGGACTAGCGGACTACAATGAGCAGTTCTTC. It yields the protein CASSSGLADYNEQFF. V and J are TRBV5-4 and TRBJ2-1; 11 nucleotides line up with TRBD2. Germline assignment: CDR1 SGHNT and CDR2 YYREEE (reference sequence). This CDR3 has 15 residues. V gave up 3 bases and J gave up 3 bases; unmatched junction bases: 2.

The chain couples TRBV5-1 to TRBJ2-1; the D gene is possibly TRBD2 (6 bases). V lost 2 bases and J lost 4, with 13 bases in between. Germline lookup yields CDR1 SGHRS and CDR2 YFSETQ. CDR3 length: 15 amino acids. The CDR3 sequence: CASSFEGGRYNEQFF. The CDR3 DNA reads as TGCGCCAGCAGCTTTGAGGGAGGAAGATACAATGAGCAGTTCTTC.

The CDR3 sequence is CASSLEGRGEQYF. The CDR3 DNA sequence: TGCGCCAGCAGCTTGGAAGGCAGGGGCGAGCAGTACTTC. The rearrangement links TRBV5-1 to TRBJ2-7; possible D gene TRBD1, 6 bases. The CDR3 totals 13 residues. The V end lost 0 bases, the J end lost 6 bases, and 10 bases lay between the germline ends. The germline gives CDR1 SGHRS, CDR2 YFSETQ.

This chain uses TRBV5-4 with TRBJ2-5, with 7 positions matching TRBD1. This CDR3 is built from 17 residues. Germline V gene sequence: CDR1 SGHNT, CDR2 YYREEE (reference sequence). V shed 2 bases and J 0 bases; nucleotides not matched to a gene: 10. The CDR3 DNA follows: TGTGCCAGCAGCTTCCCGACAGGGTTGGGGTACCAAGAGACCCAGTACTTC. It translates to CASSFPTGLGYQETQYF.

The chain couples TRBV7-8 to TRBJ2-1; perhaps TRBD1 as D (6 bases). This CDR3 is 13 amino acids long. V lost 5 bases and J lost 4, with 9 bases in between. Germline CDR1 is SGHVS and CDR2 is FQNEAQ. CDR3 DNA sequence: TGTGCCAGCAGCCAACAGGGATACAATGAGCAGTTCTTC. This codes for CASSQQGYNEQFF. Full variable domain (rest looked up from reference TRBV7-8 and TRBJ2-1): GAGVSQSPRYKVAKRGQDVALRCDPISGHVSLFWYQQALGQGPEFLTYFQNEAQLDKSGLPSDRFFAERPEGSVSTLKIQRTQQEDSAVYLCASSQQGYNEQFFGPGTRLTVL.

This chain links TRBV1 with TRBJ1-1; no DNA check was done on the table's D call, TRBD1. TRBV1 is described as a pseudogene. The CDR3 is 15 amino acids. CDR3 DNA sequence: TGCACCAGCAGCCAGATACAGGGGTGGGCCACTGAAGCTTTCTTT. Translation: CTSSQIQGWATEAFF.

This clone was observed a single time. The gene calls are TRBV2 and TRBJ2-7; D ambiguous. Germline V CDR1 and CDR2: SNHLY, FYNNEI. V shed 0 bases and J shed 2 bases, with 8 bases lying between them. The CDR3 totals 14 residues. CDR3 coding DNA: TGTGCCAGCAGTGAAGCCGACTTCCCCTACGAGCAGTACTTC. It encodes CASSEADFPYEQYF.

The V call is TRBV5-1, the J call TRBJ2-7; TRBD2 matches at 10 bases. CDR3 size: 15 residues. Germline values: CDR1 SGHRS, CDR2 YFSETQ. The V and J ends lost 4 bases and 0 bases, in that order; junction bases with no gene match: 4. The CDR3 DNA sequence: TGCGCCAGCAGCCCGGGGACTAGCGCCTCCTACGAGCAGTACTTC. It translates to CASSPGTSASYEQYF.

This clone has a single count. This chain connects TRBV10-1 to TRBJ2-5; possible D gene TRBD1, 5 bases. The CDR3 totals 14 residues. V was pared by 4 bases and J by 4 bases, with 13 bases between. Germline assignment: CDR1 WNHNN and CDR2 SYGVQD (reference sequence). Written as DNA, the CDR3 is TGCGCCAGCAGTGGAACAGGCCGAGGAGAGACCCAGTACTTC. It translates to CASSGTGRGETQYF.

This sequence joins TRBV5-4 and TRBJ1-1; D is perhaps TRBD1 (6 bases). The CDR3 contains 13 residues. CDR1 and CDR2 (germline): SGHNT, YYREEE (reference sequence). The ends were cut back, 2 bases at V and 5 bases at J, with 10 bases in the middle. For the CDR3, the DNA is TGTGCCAGCAGCTTACAGGGCCTGACTGAAGCTTTCTTT. This sequence encodes CASSLQGLTEAFF. Full variable domain (rest looked up from reference TRBV5-4 and TRBJ1-1): ETGVTQSPTHLIKTRGQQVTLRCSSQSGHNTVSWYQQALGQGPQFIFQYYREEENGRGNFPPRFSGLQFPNYSSELNVNALELDDSALYLCASSLQGLTEAFFGQGTRLTVV.

The rearrangement uses TRBV7-9 and TRBJ2-2; no reliable D call. CDR3 length: 13 residues. Germline V gives CDR1 SEHNR, CDR2 FQNEAQ (reference sequence). V shed 5 bases and J shed 2 bases, with 6 bases lying between them. The CDR3 spells CASSRLNTGELFF. Written as DNA, the CDR3 is TGTGCCAGCAGCCGACTTAACACCGGGGAGCTGTTTTTT.

The chain is built from TRBV7-8 and TRBJ2-1, with 9 bases lining up with TRBD2. The V gene end was trimmed by 2 bases and the J gene end by 7 bases; junction bases not matched to a gene: 3. The CDR3 is 14 amino acids. From germline, CDR1 is SGHVS and CDR2 FQNEAQ. CDR3 in DNA: TGTGCCAGCAGCTTACTGAGCGGGAGGAATGAGCAGTTCTTC. Amino acids: CASSLLSGRNEQFF.

The chain carries TRBV2 and TRBJ2-3, with 7 positions matching TRBD2. V dropped 6 bases and J dropped 3; count of bases not matched to a gene: 3. The CDR3 has 13 residues. CDR1 is SNHLY and CDR2 is FYNNEI in the germline V gene. CDR3 in amino acids: CASRGRGTDTQYF. CDR3 bases: TGTGCCAGCAGGGGGAGGGGAACAGATACGCAGTATTTT.

In the case of this clone: The germline gene is not matched at one end of the junction; a read error may be the cause. The rearrangement joins TRBV2 to TRBJ2-1; TRBD2 matches at 7 bases. Germline-derived CDR1 and CDR2 are SNHLY and FYNNEI. This CDR3 region has 14 residues. CDR3 in DNA: TGTGCCAGGAGTGCGGGAGTAGGGTACAATGAGCAGTTCTTC. This gives the protein CARSAGVGYNEQFF.

The chain uses TRBV7-2 and TRBJ2-5; weak D call: TRBD2 (6 bases). The DNA end is a closer match to TRBJ2-7, so the J assignment may be wrong. This CDR3 contains 18 residues. Germline V gene lookup returns CDR1 SGHTA and CDR2 FQGNSA. The CDR3 loop is CASSLGGDFLLISYEQYF. The CDR3 DNA is TGTGCCAGCAGCTTAGGAGGGGACTTTCTTCTTATCTCCTACGAGCAGTACTTC.

CDR3 loop: CASSKGLAGDLDEQYF. CDR3 DNA sequence: TGTGCCAGTAGTAAGGGACTAGCGGGAGACTTGGACGAGCAGTACTTC. V usage is TRBV19 and J usage is TRBJ2-5; 14 bases are shared with TRBD2. The DNA end is more similar to TRBJ2-7, so the J call may be wrong. CDR1 and CDR2 (germline): LNHDA, SQIVND (reference sequence). This CDR3 is 16 amino acids long.

This sequence joins TRBV21-1 and TRBJ2-1; TRBD2 is taken as the D call from the table, unchecked against the DNA. TRBV21-1 is a known pseudogene. The CDR3 length is 15 residues. The CDR3 spells CASGPSGRPYNEQFF. The CDR3 bases are TGTGCCAGCGGGCCTAGCGGGAGACCCTACAATGAGCAGTTCTTC.

CDR3 nucleotides: TGTGCCAGCAGCTTAGGCGCCGGCAGGGACTATGGCTACACCTTC. It translates to CASSLGAGRDYGYTF. The rearrangement uses TRBV7-9 and TRBJ1-2, with a weak D call TRBD1 (5 bases). V was trimmed by 1 base and J by 3 bases, leaving 12 bases between them. This CDR3 spans 15 amino acids. Germline values: CDR1 SEHNR, CDR2 FQNEAQ (reference sequence).

In DNA, the CDR3 is TGTGCCAGCAGCTTAGGTGTGGGGAGCGGGAGAGTTCGTCAAGAGACCCAGTACTTC. It encodes CASSLGVGSGRVRQETQYF. The chain has TRBV7-8 and TRBJ2-5; 8 positions agree with TRBD2. The ends lost 1 base at V and 2 bases at J; junction bases unmatched: 15. CDR3 length: 19 residues. Germline CDR1 SGHVS, CDR2 FQNEAQ.

The V and J genes are TRBV7-8 and TRBJ1-1; 8 bases agree with TRBD1. Germline V gene sequence: CDR1 SGHVS, CDR2 FQNEAQ. This CDR3 is built from 16 residues. Germline trimming cut 5 bases from V and 6 bases from J; bases unmatched to any gene: 14. The chain's CDR3 is CASSPRPTGGESEAFF. In DNA, the CDR3 is TGTGCCAGCAGCCCTCGTCCAACAGGGGGGGAGTCTGAAGCTTTCTTT.

The chain uses TRBV9 and TRBJ2-1, with 11 positions matching TRBD2. The germline V gene encodes CDR1 SGDLS and CDR2 YYNGEE. The CDR3 is 21 amino acids. V lost 1 base, J lost 6 bases, and 21 bases stayed unmatched. The CDR3 coding sequence is TGTGCCAGCAGCGTAATAGATCCCTTAGCGGGAGGGCCAAGATTGGTCAATGAGCAGTTCTTC. This encodes CASSVIDPLAGGPRLVNEQFF. The entire variable domain, with the rest obtained from reference TRBV9 and TRBJ2-1, is as follows: DSGVTQTPKHLITATGQRVTLRCSPRSGDLSVYWYQQSLDQGLQFLIQYYNGEERAKGNILERFSAQQFPDLHSELNLSSLELGDSALYFCASSVIDPLAGGPRLVNEQFFGPGTRLTVL.

The chain carries TRBV27 and TRBJ2-3, with 7 positions matching TRBD2. V was clipped by 4 bases and J by 1 base; unmatched bases: 8. Per germline, CDR1 MNHEY and CDR2 SMNVEV (reference sequence). CDR3 length: 16 residues. CDR3 sequence (DNA): TGTGCCAGCAGTTCCCCGAGACTAGCTGGCACAGATACGCAGTATTTT. Translating it yields CASSSPRLAGTDTQYF.

This chain uses TRBV11-3 with TRBJ2-5, with D possibly being TRBD2 (6 bases). V lost 4 bases and J lost 1, with 13 bases in between. The CDR3 loop spans 15 amino acids. The germline V gene encodes CDR1 SGHNT and CDR2 YENEEA. In nucleotides, the CDR3 is TGTGCCAGCAGCTCTGGGATGGGACTCCAAGAGACCCAGTACTTC. It codes for CASSSGMGLQETQYF.

The V and J genes are TRBV10-2 and TRBJ2-7; the D is unclear. The CDR3 consists of 13 residues. Trimming removed 3 bases at V and 5 bases at J, with 11 bases between. Germline lookup yields CDR1 WSHSY and CDR2 SAAADI. The CDR3 sequence: CASSEYRTNEQYF. The CDR3 DNA reads as TGCGCCAGCAGTGAATACCGAACAAACGAGCAGTACTTC.

The chain is built from TRBV9 and TRBJ1-2, with 10 bases fitting TRBD1. This CDR3 comprises 16 residues. Germline CDR1 reads SGDLS; CDR2 reads YYNGEE. J lost 6 bases, V lost 0 bases, and 8 bases had no gene match. In DNA, the CDR3 is TGTGCCAGCAGCGTAGATCTGGGACAGGGGATCGATGGCTACACCTTC. This gives the protein CASSVDLGQGIDGYTF.

The chain combines TRBV6-1 with TRBJ2-7, with no clear D. V lost 10 bases and J 2 bases, leaving 12 bases between the germline ends. CDR1 and CDR2 from the germline V gene are MNHNS and SASEGT. This CDR3 is 12 amino acids long. The CDR3 region is CATGVLPYEQYF. Here the CDR3 DNA reads TGTGCCACAGGCGTCCTCCCCTACGAGCAGTACTTC.

The rearrangement links TRBV2 to TRBJ1-6, with 7 bases lining up with TRBD1. Germline V gene sequence: CDR1 SNHLY, CDR2 FYNNEI. The CDR3 covers 15 residues. V shed 1 base and J 7 bases; nucleotides not matched to a gene: 4. The CDR3 nucleotides read TGTGCCAGCAGTGAAGGACAGGGTCGAAATTCACCCCTCCACTTT. Residues: CASSEGQGRNSPLHF.

The chain uses TRBV2 and TRBJ2-7; D is perhaps TRBD2 (6 bases). Trimming cost V 4 bases and J 5 bases, with 15 bases left between them. CDR3 length: 14 amino acids. Germline CDR1 SNHLY, CDR2 FYNNEI. CDR3: CASSGGRNGHEQYF. The CDR3 region has the DNA TGTGCCAGCAGTGGGGGGAGGAATGGCCACGAGCAGTACTTC.

The CDR3 DNA follows: TGTGCCAGCAGACTCTGGACTAGCGGGAGCTACGAGCAGTACTTC. This sequence encodes CASRLWTSGSYEQYF. J is TRBJ2-7 and V is TRBV6-6, with 13 bases fitting TRBD2. V was clipped by 6 bases and J by 3 bases; unmatched bases: 5. This CDR3 has 15 residues. Looked up from germline, CDR1 is MNHNY and CDR2 is SVGAGI (reference sequence).

This chain uses TRBV6-6 with TRBJ2-7; TRBD1 is a possible D gene (8 bases). CDR1 and CDR2 from the germline V gene are MNHNY and SVGAGI (reference sequence). V was pared by 10 bases and J by 0 bases, with 13 bases between. The CDR3 is 13 residues long. The DNA of the CDR3 is TGTGCCACCCACAGGGGGGGCTCCTACGAGCAGTACTTC. Residues: CATHRGGSYEQYF.